The 32 T cell receptor beta chains below all came from one sample that was sequenced in a study of blood T cell repertoires in COVID-19. Libraries were prepared by immunoSEQ multiplex PCR; TCRdb keeps only in-frame clonotypes and omits some of them. This repertoire shows roughly 75,000 clones, approximately 85% found once; its top ten account for 8.5% to 10%. Sequences were obtained from peripheral blood. All receptors come from a man over 45 with COVID-19, enrolled during active disease.

This chain links TRBV19 with TRBJ1-2, with TRBD1 matching over 9 bases. The V gene end was trimmed by 4 bases and the J gene end by 3 bases; junction bases not matched to a gene: 6. This CDR3 is 15 amino acids long. From germline, CDR1 is LNHDA and CDR2 SQIVND (reference sequence). As DNA, the CDR3 is TGTGCCAGTAGTACCAGGAGGACAGGGGACTATGGCTACACCTTC. Translation: CASSTRRTGDYGYTF.

This chain links TRBV6-5 with TRBJ1-1; 8 bases are shared with TRBD1. Germline V lookup: CDR1 MNHEY, CDR2 SVGAGI. This CDR3 is built from 14 residues. In DNA, the CDR3 is TGTGCTTCCCATCGGGACAGGCTGAACACTGAAGCTTTCTTT. Translated: CASHRDRLNTEAFF.

This clone has only a few counts. The junction departs from the called germline gene at one end, perhaps through a read error. The V gene is TRBV6-4, the J gene TRBJ2-1, with 9 nucleotides matching TRBD2. The CDR3 sequence is 14 residues long. Germline V CDR1 and CDR2: MRHNA, SNTAGT. The CDR3 loop is CASSNSGAGGPEFF. The CDR3 DNA reads as TGTGCCAGCAGTAACTCGGGAGCGGGAGGCCCCGAGTTCTTC.

The chain employs TRBV28 and TRBJ2-3, with TRBD1 identical over 9 bases. The CDR3 is 15 amino acids. The trim removed 6 bases at V and 2 bases at J, leaving 6 bases unmatched. Germline V gene data show CDR1 as MDHEN and CDR2 as SYDVKM. The DNA of the CDR3 is TGTGCCAGCAGGCAACAGGGGGCGAACACAGATACGCAGTATTTT. Translating it yields CASRQQGANTDTQYF.

This chain links TRBV5-4 with TRBJ1-4; 7 nucleotides match TRBD1. The CDR3 length is 14 residues. Germline-derived CDR1 and CDR2 are SGHNT and YYREEE (reference sequence). V dropped 0 bases and J dropped 6; count of bases not matched to a gene: 2. CDR3 bases: TGTGCCAGCAGCTTGGAGGGGGCCGATGAAAAACTGTTTTTT. Protein product: CASSLEGADEKLFF.

The CDR3 DNA sequence: TGTGCCATCAGGGTAGCGGGAGGGGGAGATACGCAGTATTTT. Its translation is CAIRVAGGGDTQYF. This chain links TRBV10-3 with TRBJ2-3, with 11 bases matching TRBD2. CDR1 and CDR2 from the germline V gene are ENHRY and SYGVKD. The CDR3 runs 14 residues. V shed 6 bases, J shed 5 bases, and the junction held 4 bases outside the gene matches.

The chain is built from TRBV27 and TRBJ1-2, with D perhaps matching TRBD1 (5 bases). Looked up from germline, CDR1 is MNHEY and CDR2 is SMNVEV (reference sequence). V lost 6 bases to trimming and J lost 7 bases, with 21 bases between them. The CDR3 covers 15 residues. CDR3 in DNA: TGTGCCAGCAGGCCTCGACAGACCTCTTTTGTTGGCTACACCTTC. Translating it yields CASRPRQTSFVGYTF.

V is TRBV10-1 and J is TRBJ2-2; D unresolved. Germline CDR1 WNHNN, CDR2 SYGVQD (reference sequence). V was trimmed by 2 bases and J by 4 bases, leaving 5 bases between them. The CDR3 is 13 amino acids. In nucleotides, the CDR3 is TGCGCCAGCAGTGAGCAAATCACCGGGGAGCTGTTTTTT. It translates to CASSEQITGELFF.

The gene calls are TRBV2 and TRBJ1-6; TRBD1 is a possible D gene (5 bases). This CDR3 spans 12 amino acids. The V end was cut by 8 bases, the J end by 7 bases, with 9 bases between. The germline CDR1 and CDR2 sequences are SNHLY and FYNNEI. In DNA, the CDR3 is TGTGCCAGCTACGGGGGAAATTCACCCCTCCACTTT. Translating it yields CASYGGNSPLHF.

The CDR3: CASSLDLLASTGELFF. The CDR3 region has the DNA TGTGCCAGCAGCTTAGATCTCCTAGCGAGCACCGGGGAGCTGTTTTTT. The genes are TRBV11-2 and TRBJ2-2, with D tentatively TRBD2 (6 bases). Trimming took 0 bases from V and 4 from J, leaving 12 bases between them. The CDR3 covers 16 residues. Germline-derived CDR1 and CDR2 are SGHAT and FQNNGV.

This clone has only a few counts. The CDR3 bases are TGTGCCACCAGCAGATACGGACAGGGTGGCTACAATGAGCAGTTCTTC. Protein sequence: CATSRYGQGGYNEQFF. V and J are TRBV15 and TRBJ2-1; 8 positions match TRBD1. V lost 2 bases and J lost 3; bases outside the gene matches: 6. Germline V CDR1 and CDR2: LNHNV, YYDKDF (reference sequence). CDR3 length: 16 residues.

The J gene is TRBJ2-3, the V gene TRBV7-8, with TRBD2 matching 7 bases. Germline V gene sequence: CDR1 SGHVS, CDR2 FQNEAQ. Unmatched junction bases numbered 9, after V lost 5 bases and J lost 4 bases. The CDR3 totals 15 residues. CDR3 in DNA: TGTGCCAGCAGCCGTACTACGGGGAGGGCAGATACGCAGTATTTT. This sequence encodes CASSRTTGRADTQYF.

V gene TRBV7-9 combines with J gene TRBJ2-3; D ambiguous. The CDR3 runs 15 residues. The germline V gene has CDR1 SEHNR and CDR2 FQNEAQ (reference sequence). V was trimmed by 3 bases and J by 0 bases, leaving 10 bases between them. CDR3 coding DNA: TGTGCCAGCAGCTTGGGTCCGACTAGCACAGATACGCAGTATTTT. As protein: CASSLGPTSTDTQYF.

The chain is built from TRBV28 and TRBJ1-2; D is unclear. Germline V gene data show CDR1 as MDHEN and CDR2 as SYDVKM. The CDR3 extends over 15 amino acids. The ends were cut back, 2 bases at V and 0 bases at J, with 10 bases in the middle. The DNA for the CDR3 is TGTGCCAGCAGTTTACCGACACCAGCTAACTATGGCTACACCTTC. It codes for CASSLPTPANYGYTF.

This rearrangement joins TRBV7-3 to TRBJ2-1; 12 nucleotides line up with TRBD2. CDR3 length: 17 residues. Germline-derived CDR1 and CDR2 are SGHTA and FQGTGA. V lost 4 bases, J lost 4 bases, and 8 bases stayed unmatched. CDR3 residues: CASSSPLAGGPYNEQFF. The CDR3, as DNA: TGTGCCAGCAGCTCCCCCCTAGCGGGAGGGCCGTACAATGAGCAGTTCTTC.

The chain has TRBV11-1 and TRBJ2-7; D might be TRBD2 (5 bases). V was pared by 5 bases and J by 0 bases, with 8 bases between. This CDR3 comprises 13 residues. Germline-derived CDR1 and CDR2 are SGHAT and FQDESV (reference sequence). CDR3 in DNA: TGTGCCAGCAGCGAGGGTATCTCCTACGAGCAGTACTTC. It translates to CASSEGISYEQYF.

The chain recombines TRBV2 with TRBJ1-4; 8 bases align to TRBD1. The trim removed 6 bases at V and 15 bases at J, leaving 6 bases unmatched. This CDR3 region has 11 residues. The germline gives CDR1 SNHLY, CDR2 FYNNEI. In DNA, the CDR3 is TGTGCCAGCAGGGAGGACAGGGCTTTGTTTTTT. Translation: CASREDRALFF.

This chain uses TRBV5-4 with TRBJ2-5, with 8 bases aligning to TRBD1. This CDR3 comprises 14 residues. CDR1 is SGHNT, CDR2 YYREEE, per germline (reference sequence). Trimming took 4 bases from V and 4 from J; bases not matched to a gene: 6. CDR3 in amino acids: CASSTPGGLETQYF. The CDR3 DNA sequence: TGTGCCAGCAGCACCCCAGGGGGCTTAGAGACCCAGTACTTC. The whole variable domain, remainder taken from reference TRBV5-4 and TRBJ2-5, is ETGVTQSPTHLIKTRGQQVTLRCSSQSGHNTVSWYQQALGQGPQFIFQYYREEENGRGNFPPRFSGLQFPNYSSELNVNALELDDSALYLCASSTPGGLETQYFGPGTRLLVL.

The rearrangement links TRBV4-1 to TRBJ2-3; TRBD2 matches 11 bases. The germline V gene has CDR1 MGHRA and CDR2 YSYEKL. After removal of 3 bases from V and 1 base from J, the junction contained 9 bases not matched to a gene. This CDR3 is built from 18 residues. The CDR3 DNA follows: TGCGCCAGCAGCCACCCAAATCTGACTAGCGGGGGCACAGATACGCAGTATTTT. It encodes CASSHPNLTSGGTDTQYF.

This clone has just one count. In nucleotides, the CDR3 is TGTGCCAGCAGCCGCGGAACAGGGTCCTACGAGCAGTACTTC. Its protein is CASSRGTGSYEQYF. The chain joins TRBV14 to TRBJ2-7, with D tentatively TRBD1 (6 bases). The CDR3 covers 14 residues. Trimming took 4 bases from V and 1 from J, leaving 11 bases between them. Germline V gives CDR1 SGHDN, CDR2 FVKESK.

The V gene is TRBV6-5, the J gene TRBJ2-2, with D possibly being TRBD1 (5 bases). Germline V gene sequence: CDR1 MNHEY, CDR2 SVGAGI. This CDR3 region has 13 residues. Trimming took off 7 bases at V and 2 bases at J, with 8 bases between the two ends. The DNA for the CDR3 is TGTGCCAGCAAATGGGGCAACACCGGGGAGCTGTTTTTT. Amino acids: CASKWGNTGELFF.

The chain joins TRBV29-1 to TRBJ1-1; no reliable D call. The CDR3 sequence is 12 residues long. Looked up from germline, CDR1 is SQVTM and CDR2 is ANQGSEA. V lost 4 bases and J lost 4, with 10 bases in between. Written as DNA, the CDR3 is TGCAGCGTTGCAGGCGGGAGCACTGAAGCTTTCTTT. It is translated as CSVAGGSTEAFF.

This chain links TRBV19 with TRBJ1-1, with D possibly matching TRBD1 (6 bases). CDR1 is LNHDA, CDR2 SQIVND, per germline (reference sequence). Trimming shortened V by 8 bases and J by 0 bases, and 13 bases separated the two germline ends. The CDR3 runs 14 residues. Here the CDR3 DNA reads TGTGCCAGTGGTACAGGGATGGTGAACACTGAAGCTTTCTTT. Amino acids: CASGTGMVNTEAFF.

CDR3 nucleotides: TGTGCCAGCAGTCTCGGACAGGCGGGCTACACCTTC. Translating it yields CASSLGQAGYTF. The chain is built from TRBV25-1 and TRBJ1-2; 7 bases map to TRBD1. Germline CDR1 reads MGHDK; CDR2 reads SYGVNS. J was trimmed by 8 bases and V by 5 bases; bases with no gene match: 5. CDR3 size: 12 residues.

The V call is TRBV27, the J call TRBJ1-5, with a possible D match to TRBD1 (5 bases). V lost 8 bases and J 4 bases, leaving 12 bases between the germline ends. This CDR3 contains 13 residues. Germline V gives CDR1 MNHEY, CDR2 SMNVEV (reference sequence). The CDR3 region is CASRRAVNQPQHF. The CDR3 DNA is TGTGCCAGCCGCAGGGCTGTTAATCAGCCCCAGCATTTT.

The chain combines TRBV6-6 with TRBJ2-5, with D possibly matching TRBD1 (5 bases). The V gene lost 7 bases and the J gene lost 5 bases, with 17 bases spanning the gap. Germline V lookup: CDR1 MNHNY, CDR2 SVGAGI (reference sequence). CDR3 length equals 14 residues. The CDR3 DNA reads as TGTGCCAGCACGACAAGACAGAGATCGGAGACCCAGTACTTC. This translates into CASTTRQRSETQYF.

In its sample, this clone was seen once. The chain joins TRBV19 to TRBJ1-5; D remains ambiguous. V lost 0 bases, J lost 6 bases, and 9 bases lay in between. Per the germline V gene, CDR1 is LNHDA and CDR2 is SQIVND (reference sequence). This CDR3 contains 14 residues. CDR3 in amino acids: CASSIERNSQPQHF. CDR3 in DNA: TGTGCCAGTAGTATAGAACGTAATAGTCAGCCCCAGCATTTT.

V is TRBV9 and J is TRBJ2-7; 13 positions agree with TRBD2. From germline, CDR1 is SGDLS and CDR2 YYNGEE. J was trimmed by 3 bases and V by 4 bases; bases with no gene match: 4. The CDR3 length is 15 residues. The CDR3 nucleotides read TGTGCCAGCAGCCCCCGGACTAGCGGGAGCTACGAGCAGTACTTC. Translation gives CASSPRTSGSYEQYF. The whole variable domain, remainder taken from reference TRBV9 and TRBJ2-7, is DSGVTQTPKHLITATGQRVTLRCSPRSGDLSVYWYQQSLDQGLQFLIQYYNGEERAKGNILERFSAQQFPDLHSELNLSSLELGDSALYFCASSPRTSGSYEQYFGPGTRLTVT.

The chain carries TRBV9 and TRBJ2-1, with TRBD2 matching over 8 bases. V lost 4 bases, J lost 6 bases, and 12 bases stayed unmatched. Germline values: CDR1 SGDLS, CDR2 YYNGEE. The CDR3 extends over 16 amino acids. The CDR3 loop is CASSPWAGLGANEQFF. CDR3 DNA sequence: TGTGCCAGCAGCCCTTGGGCGGGACTAGGAGCCAATGAGCAGTTCTTC.

This clone was seen once. This rearrangement joins TRBV5-8 to TRBJ2-1; D might be TRBD1 (5 bases). The CDR3 has 16 residues. Germline V gives CDR1 SGHTS, CDR2 YDEGEE. V lost 2 bases, J lost 1 base, and 13 bases lay in between. CDR3 sequence (DNA): TGTGCCAGCAGCTTAGGGGAAATCCCGTCCTACAATGAGCAGTTCTTC. Translation: CASSLGEIPSYNEQFF.

The rearrangement links TRBV5-1 to TRBJ1-1; the D gene is possibly TRBD1 (6 bases). Deletions cut 2 bases from V and 1 base from J, with 12 bases between. CDR3 length: 15 residues. Germline CDR1 reads SGHRS; CDR2 reads YFSETQ. The CDR3: CASSFTTGPNTEAFF. The DNA for the CDR3 is TGCGCCAGCAGCTTTACGACAGGCCCGAACACTGAAGCTTTCTTT.

The chain recombines TRBV19 with TRBJ2-3; a possible D gene is TRBD2 (5 bases). Germline-derived CDR1 and CDR2 are LNHDA and SQIVND (reference sequence). The CDR3 runs to 13 residues. Trimming left V 0 bases short and J 5 bases short, with 6 bases between. CDR3 loop: CASSIERGDTQYF. DNA for the CDR3: TGTGCCAGTAGTATAGAACGGGGAGATACGCAGTATTTT.